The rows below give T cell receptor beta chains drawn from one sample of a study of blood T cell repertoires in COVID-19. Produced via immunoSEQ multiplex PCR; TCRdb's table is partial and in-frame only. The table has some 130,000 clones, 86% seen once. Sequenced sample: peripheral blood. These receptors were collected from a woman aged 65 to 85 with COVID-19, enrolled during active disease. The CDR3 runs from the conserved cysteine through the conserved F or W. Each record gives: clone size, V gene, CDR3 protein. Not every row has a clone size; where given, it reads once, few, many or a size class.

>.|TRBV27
CASSSTRDRGFGETQYF
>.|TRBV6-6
CASTRYRGRGNTIYF
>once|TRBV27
CASSRQGYYGYTF
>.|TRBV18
CASARDPTGTGGYGYTF
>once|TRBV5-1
CASSFGLGHDEQFF
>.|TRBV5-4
CASSLWRGVNTEAFF
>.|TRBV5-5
CASSLLGTHYEQYF
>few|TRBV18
CASSQDSYDYEQYF
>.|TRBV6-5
CASRGAGGESPLHF
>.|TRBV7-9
CASSLGTANTEAFF
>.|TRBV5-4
CASSLRGAARFLSPLHF
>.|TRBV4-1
CASSSGTESSYEQYF
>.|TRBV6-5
CASSYGSGGPYEQYF
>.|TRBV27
CASSRITGIISYEQYF
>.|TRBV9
CASSPLPMTGGLKNEQFF
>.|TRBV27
CASSLSGTSGVDTQYF
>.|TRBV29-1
CSASDRHYGYTF
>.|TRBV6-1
CASSEASRWREKLFF
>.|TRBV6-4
CASRPQALHTEAFF
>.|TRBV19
CASKGDRVGEKLFF
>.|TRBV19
CASGPGGTEAFF
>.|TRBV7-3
CASSVGLAGAGNEQFF
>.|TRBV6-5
CASRGSSYNEQFF
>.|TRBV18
CASSAGTEFEAQHF
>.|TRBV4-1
CASRGTGGDSYNEQFF
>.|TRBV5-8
CASSLDRATEAFF
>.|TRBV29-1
CSVEAMNTEAFF
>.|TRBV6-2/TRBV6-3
CASSYSIRGGSYEQYF
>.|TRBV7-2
CASSLALASGGYEQYF
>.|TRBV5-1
CASTLSGGYEQYF
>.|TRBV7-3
CASSQDRDVGELFF
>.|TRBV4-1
CASSQDHPRADTQYF
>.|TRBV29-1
CSVGPAGGTEAFF
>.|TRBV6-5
CASSSLGGYSGNTIYF
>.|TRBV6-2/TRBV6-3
CASSFWTSYEQYF
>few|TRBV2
CASRAGGANQSPLHF
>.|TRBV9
CASSSNVQGAGTGELFF
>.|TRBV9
CASSLTDSNQPQHF
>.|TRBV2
CASNQPPANYGYTF
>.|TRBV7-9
CASSQLGGEKLFF
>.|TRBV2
CASNLGQGDEKLFF
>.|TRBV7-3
CASSSSSGANYGYTF
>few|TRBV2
CASSRDRDDEKLFF
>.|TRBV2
CASRGGISTDTQYF
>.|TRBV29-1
CSVCRDPNTEAFF
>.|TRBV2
CASRVQGPNTEAFF
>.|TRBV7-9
CASSFADRGEAFF
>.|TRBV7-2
CASSFPGQVSYEQYF
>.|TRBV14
CASSYRLAGATSSYEQYF